Listed below are T cell receptor beta chains from one sample, sequenced in a study of CD8 T cells in ankylosing spondylitis. A single record per CDR3 protein comes from TCRdb applying MiXCR to the 5' RACE reads. The sample comprises 200,000 to 300,000 distinct CDR3 sequences, roughly a third of which are singletons, and about 4% rests with the top ten. The sample was blood, either unsorted or a sorted T cell fraction (not recorded which). All receptors come from a male donor with ankylosing spondylitis or in good health (not recorded which). The CDR3 runs from the conserved cysteine through the conserved F or W. The order of the fields is CDR3 DNA, CDR3 protein, clone size, V gene, J gene, D gene. The D gene is left open where the match is weak. Clone size is not always given. Where it is, it says once, few, many or a class for expanded clones.

TGTGCCAGCAGTTCGGACAGGGTTTTGAATGAGCAGTTCTTC	CASSSDRVLNEQFF	-	TRBV28	TRBJ2-1	TRBD1
TGTGCCAGCACCCGGACAGGGGCCATGAGCGAGCAGTACTTC	CASTRTGAMSEQYF	few	TRBV12-3/TRBV12-4	TRBJ2-7	TRBD1
TGTGCCAGCAGCTTGCGTGGGGTCTCAACCTACGAGCAGTACTTC	CASSLRGVSTYEQYF	-	TRBV5-5	TRBJ2-7	-
TGCAGTGCTAGAGATCAGGTCCTCCCGGGTCCTGAAGCTTTCTTT	CSARDQVLPGPEAFF	few	TRBV20-1	TRBJ1-1	-
TGTGCCAGCGGCCACCCGGGGAGCTCCTACGAGCAGTACTTC	CASGHPGSSYEQYF	-	TRBV27	TRBJ2-7	-
TGTGCCACCAGCACGGAGGCAGATACGCAGTATTTT	CATSTEADTQYF	-	TRBV15	TRBJ2-3	-
TGCAGCGCGGACAGGGATTTGACTGAAGCTTTCTTT	CSADRDLTEAFF	few	TRBV29-1	TRBJ1-1	TRBD1
TGTGCCAGCAGCTTATCCGCAGGGGCCAACAATGAGCAGTTCTTC	CASSLSAGANNEQFF	-	TRBV7-8	TRBJ2-1	-
TGCAGTGCTAGAGTGAGAGGGGCGAGCAATCAGCCCCAGCATTTT	CSARVRGASNQPQHF	many	TRBV20-1	TRBJ1-5	-
TGTGCCAGCAGCAAAGGGGTAGGACAGGGGTACGAGCAGTACTTC	CASSKGVGQGYEQYF	-	TRBV21-1	TRBJ2-7	-
TGTGCCAGCGGGGGCCATGGAGTCTCTGGGGCCAACGTCCTGACTTTC	CASGGHGVSGANVLTF	-	TRBV27	TRBJ2-6	-
TGTGCCACCAGCAAACGGACTAGCTTAACAGATACGCAGTATTTT	CATSKRTSLTDTQYF	-	TRBV15	TRBJ2-3	TRBD2
TGTGCCAGCAGCTTATCCAGGGAAACAGATACGCAGTATTTT	CASSLSRETDTQYF	-	TRBV11-1	TRBJ2-3	-
TGTGCCAGCAGTCCCCTCGGGTGGCGGGGGGTCTTATACGAGCAGTACTTC	CASSPLGWRGVLYEQYF	-	TRBV27	TRBJ2-7	TRBD2
TGTGCCAGCAGTTTGACAGTCGGGGAGCAGTTCTTC	CASSLTVGEQFF	-	TRBV5-5	TRBJ2-1	-
TGCAGTGCTCGGTCCCAAGAGACCCAGTACTTC	CSARSQETQYF	-	TRBV20-1	TRBJ2-5	-
TGTGCCAGCAGTCGGGCGGGCGAGCAGTACTTC	CASSRAGEQYF	few	TRBV6-1	TRBJ2-7	-
TGCGCCAGCAGCCAAGGACCGGAGGGAGGCACTGAAGCTTTCTTT	CASSQGPEGGTEAFF	-	TRBV4-1	TRBJ1-1	-
TGCAGCGGAACGGAGACTGAAGCTTTCTTT	CSGTETEAFF	-	TRBV29-1	TRBJ1-1	-
TGTGCCAGCAGTCGGTCTGGGGGAATAGACTATGGCTACACCTTC	CASSRSGGIDYGYTF	few	TRBV5-5	TRBJ1-2	-
TGCGCCAGCAGCCAAGACGGAGCGCCGCTTAACTCCTACGAGCAGTACTTC	CASSQDGAPLNSYEQYF	-	TRBV4-1	TRBJ2-7	-
TGTGCCACCAGTGATCCCCGGGACAGGGATATGCATGAGCAGTTCTTC	CATSDPRDRDMHEQFF	few	TRBV24-1	TRBJ2-1	TRBD1
TGTGCCAGCAGTTTCGTACAGGGGGGCATTCAGTACTTC	CASSFVQGGIQYF	few	TRBV12-3/TRBV12-4	TRBJ2-4	TRBD1
TGTGCCAGCAGTCGGGACAACTCTGGAAACACCATATATTTT	CASSRDNSGNTIYF	few	TRBV6-1	TRBJ1-3	-
TGTGCCAGCATTAACACAGGGGGTGAGCAGTTCTTC	CASINTGGEQFF	-	TRBV6-6	TRBJ2-1	TRBD1
TGTGCCAGCAGCGGGCTAGCGGGGTTACAAGAGACCCAGTACTTC	CASSGLAGLQETQYF	-	TRBV9	TRBJ2-5	TRBD2
TGTGCCAGCAGCTTCTTTGGCTATAATGAGCAGTTCTTC	CASSFFGYNEQFF	-	TRBV7-2	TRBJ2-1	-
TGCGCCAGCAGCTCTGTTTCGGGGGGGCTTTACAATGAGCAGTTCTTC	CASSSVSGGLYNEQFF	-	TRBV5-1	TRBJ2-1	TRBD2
TGCGCCAGCAGCTTCTCGGGGGACCCGAACACCGGGGAGCTGTTTTTT	CASSFSGDPNTGELFF	-	TRBV5-1	TRBJ2-2	-
TGCGCCAGCACTCCCGGCCCGACCGGGGAGCTGTTTTTT	CASTPGPTGELFF	-	TRBV10-1	TRBJ2-2	-
TGCGCCAGCAGCCCAGGGACAGGGGGTAGCTCCTACAATGAGCAGTTCTTC	CASSPGTGGSSYNEQFF	-	TRBV5-1	TRBJ2-1	TRBD1
TGTGCCAGCAGCGTAGTCGGGGCTAGCACAGATACGCAGTATTTT	CASSVVGASTDTQYF	few	TRBV9	TRBJ2-3	-
TGCGCCAGCAGCCAACGGACTAGCGGCGGGCCGGGCGAGCAGTTCTTC	CASSQRTSGGPGEQFF	few	TRBV4-1	TRBJ2-1	TRBD2
TGTGCCAGCAGCTTCGACAATGAGCAGTTCTTC	CASSFDNEQFF	few	TRBV5-6	TRBJ2-1	-
TGTGCCAGCAGCTTCACCGGGACTAGCCGTGACGAGCAGTACTTC	CASSFTGTSRDEQYF	-	TRBV11-2	TRBJ2-7	TRBD2
TGTGCCAGCAGCCAAAAATCCAATGAGCAGTTCTTC	CASSQKSNEQFF	-	TRBV3-1	TRBJ2-1	-
TGTGCCAGCAGCTCACCGGGACAGGGTAGGAACGAGCAGTACTTC	CASSSPGQGRNEQYF	-	TRBV13	TRBJ2-7	TRBD1
TGTGCCAGCAGCAAGACAGGGATTAACCTCTCTGCGGCCAACGTCCTGACTTTC	CASSKTGINLSAANVLTF	-	TRBV27	TRBJ2-6	TRBD1
TGTGCCAGCAGTTCTACCGAACTCACAGGGACAGATACGCAGTATTTT	CASSSTELTGTDTQYF	few	TRBV27	TRBJ2-3	-
TGCAGCGTCGTGATCACAGATACGCAGTATTTT	CSVVITDTQYF	-	TRBV29-1	TRBJ2-3	-
TGTGCCAGCAGCTTAGTCGTACTGTTAGGAACCACACAAGAGACCCAGTACTTC	CASSLVVLLGTTQETQYF	-	TRBV11-1	TRBJ2-5	-
TGCAGTGCTAGGAGACAAACTGAAGCTTTCTTT	CSARRQTEAFF	-	TRBV20-1	TRBJ1-1	-
TGCAGCGTCATGGTGGGGGGCACAGATACGCAGTATTTT	CSVMVGGTDTQYF	-	TRBV29-1	TRBJ2-3	-
TGTGCCAGCAGCTTAGGGGCAGCGGGGGATTGGGAGACCCAGTACTTC	CASSLGAAGDWETQYF	-	TRBV7-9	TRBJ2-5	TRBD2
TGCAGTGCTAGAGGCGATCCTGGTTCCTCTGGGGCCAACGTCCTGACTTTC	CSARGDPGSSGANVLTF	few	TRBV20-1	TRBJ2-6	-
TGTGCCAGCAGCCCTACCCGGACAGATACGCAGTATTTT	CASSPTRTDTQYF	-	TRBV7-9	TRBJ2-3	-
TGTGCCAGCAGCCATTTCTTGGACAGTGAAGCTTTCTTT	CASSHFLDSEAFF	-	TRBV3-1	TRBJ1-1	-
TGTGCCAGCAGTGTGCCTGGCTCCTACGAGCAGTACTTC	CASSVPGSYEQYF	few	TRBV2	TRBJ2-7	-
TGTGCCAGCAGCTTAGTAACTGCGGGGGAGGAGACCCAGTACTTC	CASSLVTAGEETQYF	-	TRBV7-8	TRBJ2-5	TRBD2
TGCAGTGCTCGACTAGCGGGCGGGGAGACCCAGTACTTC	CSARLAGGETQYF	-	TRBV20-1	TRBJ2-5	TRBD2
TGTGCCAGCAAGCGAGGGTATGGCTACACCTTC	CASKRGYGYTF	-	TRBV28	TRBJ1-2	-
TGTGCCAGCAGCTCCTTCGGGACGGTAGATGGCTACACCTTC	CASSSFGTVDGYTF	-	TRBV5-4	TRBJ1-2	-